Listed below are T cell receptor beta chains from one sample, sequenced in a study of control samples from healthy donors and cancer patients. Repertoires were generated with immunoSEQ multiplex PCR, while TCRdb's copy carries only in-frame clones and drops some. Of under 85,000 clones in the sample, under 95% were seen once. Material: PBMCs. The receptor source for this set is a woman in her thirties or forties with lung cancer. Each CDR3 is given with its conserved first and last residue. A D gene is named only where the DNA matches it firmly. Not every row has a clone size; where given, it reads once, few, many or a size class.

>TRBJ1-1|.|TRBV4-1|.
CASSQDPPGRFGAIEAFF
TGCGCCAGCAGCCAAGACCCCCCTGGACGGTTCGGGGCCATCGAAGCTTTCTTT
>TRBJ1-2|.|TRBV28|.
CASTTPVGQGINYGYTF
TGTGCCAGCACCACACCCGTGGGGCAGGGAATCAACTATGGCTACACCTTC
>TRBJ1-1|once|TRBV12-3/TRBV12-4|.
CASSPSQREAFF
TGTGCCAGCAGCCCGTCACAGCGTGAAGCTTTCTTT
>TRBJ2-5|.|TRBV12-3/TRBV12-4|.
CASNPADQETQYF
TGTGCCAGCAATCCAGCGGACCAAGAGACCCAGTACTTC
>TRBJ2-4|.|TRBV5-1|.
CASSLEHGPNIQYF
TGCGCCAGCAGCTTGGAACATGGGCCAAACATTCAGTACTTC
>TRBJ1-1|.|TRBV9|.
CASSVEGRDTEAFF
TGTGCCAGCAGCGTAGAAGGGCGGGACACTGAAGCTTTCTTT
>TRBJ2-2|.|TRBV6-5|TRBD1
CASSQNRGPTGELFF
TGTGCCAGCAGTCAGAACAGGGGCCCGACCGGGGAGCTGTTTTTT
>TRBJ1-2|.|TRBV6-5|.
CASSYQEGVYGYTF
TGTGCCAGCAGTTACCAGGAGGGGGTATATGGCTACACCTTC
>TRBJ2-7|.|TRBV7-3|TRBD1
CASSSGQGGYEQYF
TGTGCCAGCAGCTCGGGACAGGGGGGCTACGAGCAGTACTTC
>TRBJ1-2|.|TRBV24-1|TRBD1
CATSDTTETGGYGYTF
TGTGCCACCAGTGATACTACCGAGACAGGGGGCTATGGCTACACCTTC
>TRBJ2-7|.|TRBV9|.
CASSVEPVDYEQYF
TGTGCCAGCAGCGTAGAGCCAGTAGACTACGAGCAGTACTTC
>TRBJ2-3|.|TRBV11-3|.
CASSYGGTASTDTQYF
TGTGCCAGCAGCTACGGAGGGACAGCCAGCACAGATACGCAGTATTTT
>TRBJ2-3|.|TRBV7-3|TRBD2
CASSSGSGAGDTQYF
TGTGCCAGCAGCTCGGGTAGCGGGGCGGGAGATACGCAGTATTTT
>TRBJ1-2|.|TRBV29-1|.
CSVVYYGYTF
TGCAGCGTTGTTTACTATGGCTACACCTTC
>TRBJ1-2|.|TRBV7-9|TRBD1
CASNLGPGQGTNYGYTF
TGTGCCAGCAATTTAGGACCGGGACAGGGGACGAACTATGGCTACACCTTC
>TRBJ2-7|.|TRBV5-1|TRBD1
CASSFRTGASYEQYF
TGCGCCAGCAGCTTTAGGACAGGGGCCTCCTACGAGCAGTACTTC
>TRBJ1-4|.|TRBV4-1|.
CASSQDLGGLNEKLFF
TGCGCCAGCAGCCAAGATCTTGGCGGACTAAATGAAAAACTGTTTTTT
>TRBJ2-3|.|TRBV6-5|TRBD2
CASSLLAGSADTQYF
TGTGCCAGCAGCCTACTAGCGGGGAGCGCGGATACGCAGTATTTT
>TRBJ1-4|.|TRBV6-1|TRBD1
CASSEGQEEKLFF
TGTGCCAGTAGTGAGGGACAGGAGGAAAAACTGTTTTTT
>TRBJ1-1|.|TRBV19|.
CASSLQGGTEAFF
TGTGCCAGTAGTTTACAAGGCGGTACTGAAGCTTTCTTT
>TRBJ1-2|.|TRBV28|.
CASRKPYYGYTF
TGTGCCAGCAGGAAACCCTACTATGGCTACACCTTC
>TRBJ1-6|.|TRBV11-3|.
CASKRRGAGNSPLHF
TGTGCCAGCAAACGCCGGGGGGCGGGTAATTCACCCCTCCACTTT
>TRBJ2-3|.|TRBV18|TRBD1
CASSSGQNTDTQYF
TGTGCCAGCTCATCGGGACAGAACACAGATACGCAGTATTTT
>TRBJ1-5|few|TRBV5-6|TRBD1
CASSLGQGAVPQHF
TGTGCCAGCAGCTTGGGGCAGGGGGCTGTGCCCCAGCATTTT
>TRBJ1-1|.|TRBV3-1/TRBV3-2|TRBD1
CASSPGQPNTEAFF
TGTGCCAGCAGCCCGGGACAGCCGAACACTGAAGCTTTCTTT
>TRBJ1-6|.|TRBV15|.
CATRKRTPSSYNSPLHF
TGTGCCACCAGAAAAAGAACCCCGAGCTCCTATAATTCACCCCTCCACTTT
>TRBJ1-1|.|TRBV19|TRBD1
CASSQAGTALNTEAFF
TGTGCCAGTAGTCAAGCCGGGACAGCCTTGAACACTGAAGCTTTCTTT
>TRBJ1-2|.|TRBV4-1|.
CASSPGQTGRDGYTF
TGCGCCAGCAGCCCAGGACAGACCGGCAGAGATGGCTACACCTTC
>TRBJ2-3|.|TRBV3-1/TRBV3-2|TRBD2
CASSPMGLAVTDTQYF
TGTGCCAGCAGCCCAATGGGACTAGCGGTGACAGATACGCAGTATTTT
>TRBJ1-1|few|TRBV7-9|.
CASSPPEDTEAFF
TGTGCCAGCAGCCCCCCCGAGGACACTGAAGCTTTCTTT
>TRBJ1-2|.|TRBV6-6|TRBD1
CASSPGQLYGYTF
TGTGCCAGCAGCCCGGGACAGCTCTATGGCTACACCTTC
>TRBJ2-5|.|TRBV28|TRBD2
CASSFISGGAETQYF
TGTGCCAGCAGTTTTATAAGCGGGGGGGCAGAGACCCAGTACTTC
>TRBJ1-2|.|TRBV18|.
CASSPLGDYGYTF
TGTGCCAGCTCACCTTTGGGGGACTATGGCTACACCTTC
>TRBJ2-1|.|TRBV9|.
CASSPSLRGVWNEQFF
TGTGCCAGCAGCCCGTCGCTGAGGGGGGTATGGAATGAGCAGTTCTTC
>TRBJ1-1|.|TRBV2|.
CASTPRRGGMNTEAFF
TGTGCCAGCACTCCCAGGAGGGGTGGAATGAACACTGAAGCTTTCTTT
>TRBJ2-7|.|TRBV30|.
CAWGPDWGREQYF
TGTGCCTGGGGACCGGACTGGGGCCGAGAGCAGTACTTC
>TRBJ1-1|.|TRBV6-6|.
CASSMQGLSRDTEAFF
TGTGCCAGCAGTATGCAGGGCTTAAGTAGGGACACTGAAGCTTTCTTT
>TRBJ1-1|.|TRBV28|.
CASRQVGEMNTEAFF
TGTGCCAGCCGTCAGGTGGGAGAGATGAACACTGAAGCTTTCTTT
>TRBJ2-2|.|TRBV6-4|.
CASSDDALGGELFF
TGTGCCAGCAGTGACGACGCGTTGGGCGGGGAGCTGTTTTTT
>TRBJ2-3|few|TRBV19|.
CASSRGGTDTQYF
TGTGCCAGTAGTCGCGGGGGCACAGATACGCAGTATTTT
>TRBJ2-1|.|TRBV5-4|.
CASSLEWEQFF
TGTGCCAGCAGCTTGGAATGGGAGCAGTTCTTC
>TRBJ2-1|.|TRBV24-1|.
CATSVPGRDEQFF
TGTGCCACCAGTGTTCCAGGGCGGGATGAGCAGTTCTTC
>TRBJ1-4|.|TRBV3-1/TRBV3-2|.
CASSPIGAGNEKLFF
TGTGCCAGCAGCCCCATAGGGGCGGGGAATGAAAAACTGTTTTTT
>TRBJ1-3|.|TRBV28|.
CASSLSALVSGNTIYF
TGTGCCAGCAGTTTATCCGCCCTGGTCTCTGGAAACACCATATATTTT
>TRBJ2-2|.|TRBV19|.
CATLVQPNTGELFF
TGTGCCACCCTAGTCCAGCCGAACACCGGGGAGCTGTTTTTT
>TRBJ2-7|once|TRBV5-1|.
CASSLAYSYEQYF
TGCGCCAGCAGCTTGGCGTACAGTTACGAGCAGTACTTC
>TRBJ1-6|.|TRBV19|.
CASSIIVPDRVNSPLHF
TGTGCCAGTAGTATAATAGTCCCCGACCGGGTTAATTCACCCCTCCACTTT
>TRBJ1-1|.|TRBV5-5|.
CASSRKGTATEAFF
TGTGCCAGCAGCCGTAAAGGAACGGCCACTGAAGCTTTCTTT
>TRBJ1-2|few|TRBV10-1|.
CASSANTNYGYTF
TGCGCCAGCAGCGCTAATACTAACTATGGCTACACCTTC
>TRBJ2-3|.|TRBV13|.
CASSLNRGGRADTQYF
TGTGCCAGCAGCCTCAACAGGGGGGGTCGGGCAGATACGCAGTATTTT
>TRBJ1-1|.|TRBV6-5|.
CASSYFELGGTEAFF
TGTGCCAGCAGTTACTTCGAGTTGGGGGGCACTGAAGCTTTCTTT
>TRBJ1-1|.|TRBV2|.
CASTQGRENTEAFF
TGTGCCAGCACCCAAGGGAGGGAGAACACTGAAGCTTTCTTT